This T cell receptor beta chain was recorded in a study of blood T cell repertoires in COVID-19. The CDR3 runs to 15 residues. Per the germline V gene, CDR1 is SGHNT and CDR2 is YENEEA. Deletions cut 5 bases from V and 5 bases from J, with 18 bases between. Source study methods: By means of reference gene primer amplification, nucleated cell counts were estimated. Only in-frame clones appear in the TCRdb table, and some are missing; sequencing was by immunoSEQ multiplex PCR. V and J calls and clone size are as listed in that table; D and trimming were resolved from the DNA. The repertoire has about 66,000 clones, 65% to 90% of them found once; the top ten carry 6.6%.

Input material: peripheral blood. This receptor was identified in a man between 60 and 75 years old with acute or convalescent COVID-19. The chain joins TRBV11-3 to TRBJ2-5; TRBD1 is a possible D gene (6 bases). CDR3 bases: TGTGCCAGCAGCGTCCTCAGGGGACCCAGGGAGACCCAGTACTTC. Translation gives CASSVLRGPRETQYF.